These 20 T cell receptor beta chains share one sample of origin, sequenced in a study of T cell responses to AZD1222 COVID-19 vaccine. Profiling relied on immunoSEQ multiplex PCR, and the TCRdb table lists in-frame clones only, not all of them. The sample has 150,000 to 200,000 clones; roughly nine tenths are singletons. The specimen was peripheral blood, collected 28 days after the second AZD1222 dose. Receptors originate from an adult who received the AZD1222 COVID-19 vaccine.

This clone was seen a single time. The CDR3: CASSLTLTDRGAGELFF. The CDR3 bases are TGCGCCAGCAGCTTGACCCTAACGGACAGGGGGGCCGGGGAGCTGTTTTTT. J is TRBJ2-2 and V is TRBV5-1, with 10 bases lining up with TRBD1. CDR1 and CDR2 from the germline V gene are SGHRS and YFSETQ. The length of the CDR3 is 17 residues. V gave up 1 base and J gave up 6 bases; unmatched junction bases: 9.

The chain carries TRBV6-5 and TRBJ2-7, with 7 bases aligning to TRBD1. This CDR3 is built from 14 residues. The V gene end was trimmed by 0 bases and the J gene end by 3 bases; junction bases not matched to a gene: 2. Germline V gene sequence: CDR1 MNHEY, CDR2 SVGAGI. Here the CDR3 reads CASSYSTGVYEQYF. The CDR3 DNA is TGTGCCAGCAGTTACTCAACAGGGGTCTACGAGCAGTACTTC.

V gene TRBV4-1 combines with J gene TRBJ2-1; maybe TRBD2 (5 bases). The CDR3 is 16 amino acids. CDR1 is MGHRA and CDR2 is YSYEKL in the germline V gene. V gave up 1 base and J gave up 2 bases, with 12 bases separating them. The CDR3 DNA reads TGCGCCAGCAGCCAAGGGGGAGCACTACCCTACAATGAGCAGTTCTTC. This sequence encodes CASSQGGALPYNEQFF.

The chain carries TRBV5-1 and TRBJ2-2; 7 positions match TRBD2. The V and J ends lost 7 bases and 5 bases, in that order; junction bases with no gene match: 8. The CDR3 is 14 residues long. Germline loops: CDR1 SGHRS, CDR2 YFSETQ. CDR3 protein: CASGAGMETGELFF. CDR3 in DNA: TGCGCCAGCGGAGCGGGGATGGAAACCGGGGAGCTGTTTTTT.

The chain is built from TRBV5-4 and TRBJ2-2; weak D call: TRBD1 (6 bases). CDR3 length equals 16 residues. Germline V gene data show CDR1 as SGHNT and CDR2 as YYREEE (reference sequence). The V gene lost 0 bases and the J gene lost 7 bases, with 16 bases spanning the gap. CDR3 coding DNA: TGTGCCAGCAGCTTGGACAGGGATAACCTGGGCGGGGAGCTGTTTTTT. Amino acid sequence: CASSLDRDNLGGELFF.

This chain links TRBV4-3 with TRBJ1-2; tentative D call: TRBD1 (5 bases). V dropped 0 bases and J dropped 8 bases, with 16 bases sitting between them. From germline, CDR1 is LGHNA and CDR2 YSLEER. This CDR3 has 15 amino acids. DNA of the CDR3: TGCGCCAGCAGCCAAGATCCCGGGGGATCACGGGGCTACACCTTC. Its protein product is CASSQDPGGSRGYTF.

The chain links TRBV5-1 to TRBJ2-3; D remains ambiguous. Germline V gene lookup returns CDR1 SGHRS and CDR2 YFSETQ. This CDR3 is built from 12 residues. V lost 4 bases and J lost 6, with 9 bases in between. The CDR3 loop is CASSLLPDTQYF. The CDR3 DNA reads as TGCGCCAGCAGCCTCCTCCCCGATACGCAGTATTTT.

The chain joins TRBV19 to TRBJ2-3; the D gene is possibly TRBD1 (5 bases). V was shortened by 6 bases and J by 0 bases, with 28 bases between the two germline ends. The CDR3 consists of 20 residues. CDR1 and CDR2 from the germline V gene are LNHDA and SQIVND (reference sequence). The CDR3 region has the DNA TGTGCCAGTAGCCCGCTTCCAGGGTATCTCCTCTTATCTAGCACAGATACGCAGTATTTT. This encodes CASSPLPGYLLLSSTDTQYF.

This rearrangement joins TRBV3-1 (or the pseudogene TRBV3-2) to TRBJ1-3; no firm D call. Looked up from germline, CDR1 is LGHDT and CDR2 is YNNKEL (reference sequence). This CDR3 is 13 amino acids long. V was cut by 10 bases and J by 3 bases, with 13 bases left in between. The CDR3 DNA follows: TGTGCCACTACAGAGGGAGTTGGAAACACCATATATTTT. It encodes CATTEGVGNTIYF.

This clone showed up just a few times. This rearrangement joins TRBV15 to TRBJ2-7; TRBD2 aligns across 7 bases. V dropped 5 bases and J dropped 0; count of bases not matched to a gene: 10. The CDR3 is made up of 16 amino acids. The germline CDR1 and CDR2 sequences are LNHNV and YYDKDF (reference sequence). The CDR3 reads CATSREGAGDSYEQYF. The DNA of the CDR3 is TGTGCCACCAGCCGCGAAGGTGCGGGGGACTCCTACGAGCAGTACTTC.

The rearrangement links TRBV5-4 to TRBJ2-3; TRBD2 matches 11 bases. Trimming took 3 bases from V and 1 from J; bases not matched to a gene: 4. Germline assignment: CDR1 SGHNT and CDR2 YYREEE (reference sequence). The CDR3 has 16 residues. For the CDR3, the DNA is TGTGCCAGCAGCTATAAACTAGCGGGGGGCACAGATACGCAGTATTTT. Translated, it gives CASSYKLAGGTDTQYF.

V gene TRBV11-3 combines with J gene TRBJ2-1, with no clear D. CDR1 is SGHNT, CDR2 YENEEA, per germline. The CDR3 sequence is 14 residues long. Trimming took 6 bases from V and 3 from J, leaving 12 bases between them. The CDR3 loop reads CASSVAGIYNEQFF. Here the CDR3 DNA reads TGTGCCAGCAGTGTAGCAGGTATCTACAATGAGCAGTTCTTC.

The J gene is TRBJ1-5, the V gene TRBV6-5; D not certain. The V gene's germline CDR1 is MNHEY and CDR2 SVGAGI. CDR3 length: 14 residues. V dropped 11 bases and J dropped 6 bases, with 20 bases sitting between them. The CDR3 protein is CARNHGEYPQPQHF. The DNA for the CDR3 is TGTGCCCGCAACCACGGGGAGTACCCTCAGCCCCAGCATTTT.

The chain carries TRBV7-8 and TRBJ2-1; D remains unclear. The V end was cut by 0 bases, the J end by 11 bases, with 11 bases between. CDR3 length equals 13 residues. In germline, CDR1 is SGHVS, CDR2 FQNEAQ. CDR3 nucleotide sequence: TGTGCCAGCAGCTTAGCTGGTGGTGGGAAGCAGTTCTTC. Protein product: CASSLAGGGKQFF.

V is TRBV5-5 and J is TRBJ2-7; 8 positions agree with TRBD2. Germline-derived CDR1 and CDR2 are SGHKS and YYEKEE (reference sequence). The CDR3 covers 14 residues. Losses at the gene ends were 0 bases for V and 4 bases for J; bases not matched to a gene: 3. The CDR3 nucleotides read TGTGCCAGCAGCTTGGGGGCTAGCGGGTACGAGCAGTACTTC. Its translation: CASSLGASGYEQYF.

The DNA of the CDR3 is TGTGCCAGCAGCCGGGGACAGGGATTCCAGCCCCAGCATTTT. Translated, it gives CASSRGQGFQPQHF. The chain employs TRBV7-9 and TRBJ1-5; 9 nucleotides match TRBD1. Germline V CDR1 and CDR2: SEHNR, FQNEAQ (reference sequence). With 5 bases clipped from V and 7 bases from J, the junction kept 6 bases outside the gene matches. This CDR3 has 14 residues.

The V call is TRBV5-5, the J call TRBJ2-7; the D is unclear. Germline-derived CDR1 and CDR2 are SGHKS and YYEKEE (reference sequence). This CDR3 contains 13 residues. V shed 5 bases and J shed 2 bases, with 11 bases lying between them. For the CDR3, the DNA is TGTGCCAGCAGTCCCGTTAACCCCTACGAGCAGTACTTC. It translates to CASSPVNPYEQYF. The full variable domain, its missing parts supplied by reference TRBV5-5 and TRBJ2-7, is DAGVTQSPTHLIKTRGQQVTLRCSPISGHKSVSWYQQVLGQGPQFIFQYYEKEERGRGNFPDRFSARQFPNYSSELNVNALLLGDSALYLCASSPVNPYEQYFGPGTRLTVT.

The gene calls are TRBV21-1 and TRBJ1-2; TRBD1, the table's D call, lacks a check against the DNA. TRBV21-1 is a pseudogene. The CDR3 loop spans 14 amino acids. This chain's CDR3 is CASSTRDSSYGYTF. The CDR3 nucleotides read TGTGCCAGCAGCACCCGGGACAGCTCCTATGGCTACACCTTC.

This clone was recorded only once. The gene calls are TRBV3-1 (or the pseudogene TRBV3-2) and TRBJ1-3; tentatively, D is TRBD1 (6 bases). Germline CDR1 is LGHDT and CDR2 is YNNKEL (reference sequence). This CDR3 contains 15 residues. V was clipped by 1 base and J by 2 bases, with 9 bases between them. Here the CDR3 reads CASSQVSGAGNTIYF. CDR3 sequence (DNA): TGTGCCAGCAGCCAAGTGTCAGGGGCTGGAAACACCATATATTTT.

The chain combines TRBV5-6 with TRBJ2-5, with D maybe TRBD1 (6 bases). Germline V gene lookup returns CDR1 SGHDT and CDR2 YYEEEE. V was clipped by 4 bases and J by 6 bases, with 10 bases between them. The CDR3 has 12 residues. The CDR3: CASSPGTKTQYF. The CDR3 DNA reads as TGTGCCAGCAGCCCCGGGACAAAGACCCAGTACTTC.